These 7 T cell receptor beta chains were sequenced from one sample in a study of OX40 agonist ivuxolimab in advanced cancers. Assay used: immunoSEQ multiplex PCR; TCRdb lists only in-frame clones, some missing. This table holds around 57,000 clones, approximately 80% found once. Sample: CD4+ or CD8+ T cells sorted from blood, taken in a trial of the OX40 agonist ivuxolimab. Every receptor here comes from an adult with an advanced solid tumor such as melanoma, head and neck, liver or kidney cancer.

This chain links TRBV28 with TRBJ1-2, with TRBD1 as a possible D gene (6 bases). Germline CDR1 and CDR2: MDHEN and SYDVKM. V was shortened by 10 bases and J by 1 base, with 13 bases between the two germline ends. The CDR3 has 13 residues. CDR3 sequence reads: CATKEGVNYGYTF. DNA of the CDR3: TGTGCCACCAAAGAGGGGGTTAACTATGGCTACACCTTC.

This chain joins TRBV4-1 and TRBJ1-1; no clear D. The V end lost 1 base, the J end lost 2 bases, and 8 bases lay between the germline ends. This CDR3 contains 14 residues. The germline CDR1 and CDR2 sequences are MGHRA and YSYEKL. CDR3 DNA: TGCGCCAGCAGCCAAGGCCTGATTAACACTGAAGCTTTCTTT. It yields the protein CASSQGLINTEAFF.

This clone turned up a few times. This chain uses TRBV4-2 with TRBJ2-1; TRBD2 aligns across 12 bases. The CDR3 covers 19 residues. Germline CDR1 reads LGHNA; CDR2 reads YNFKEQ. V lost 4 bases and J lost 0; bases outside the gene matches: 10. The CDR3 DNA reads TGTGCCAGCAGCCCGTCTAGCGGGGGGGGCAGAAGCTCCTACAATGAGCAGTTCTTC. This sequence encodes CASSPSSGGGRSSYNEQFF.

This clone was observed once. CDR3 bases: TGTGCCAGCAGCTTAGTGGGACAGGGGATCGGCTCTGGAAACACCATATATTTT. Amino acids: CASSLVGQGIGSGNTIYF. This rearrangement joins TRBV13 to TRBJ1-3; 10 bases are shared with TRBD1. The V gene's germline CDR1 is PRHDT and CDR2 FYEKMQ (reference sequence). V was clipped by 1 base and J by 0 bases; unmatched bases: 6. The CDR3 runs to 18 residues. Filled out from reference TRBV13 and TRBJ1-3, the complete variable domain reads AAGVIQSPRHLIKEKRETATLKCYPIPRHDTVYWYQQGPGQDPQFLISFYEKMQSDKGSIPDRFSAQQFSDYHSELNMSSLELGDSALYFCASSLVGQGIGSGNTIYFGEGSWLTVV.

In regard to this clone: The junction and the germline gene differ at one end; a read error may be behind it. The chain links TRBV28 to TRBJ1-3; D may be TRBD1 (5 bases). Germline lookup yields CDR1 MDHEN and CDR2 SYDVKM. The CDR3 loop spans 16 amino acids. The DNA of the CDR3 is TGTGCCAGCAGTTCTGGGGGTAAAACCTCTAGAAACACCATATATTTT. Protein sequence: CASSSGGKTSRNTIYF.

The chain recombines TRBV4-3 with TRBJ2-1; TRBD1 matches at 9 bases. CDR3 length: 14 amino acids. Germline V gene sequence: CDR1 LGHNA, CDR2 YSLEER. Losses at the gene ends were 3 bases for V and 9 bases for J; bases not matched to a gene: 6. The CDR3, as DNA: TGCGCCAGCAGCCAGGGACAGGGCGCCGTTGAGCAGTTCTTC. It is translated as CASSQGQGAVEQFF.

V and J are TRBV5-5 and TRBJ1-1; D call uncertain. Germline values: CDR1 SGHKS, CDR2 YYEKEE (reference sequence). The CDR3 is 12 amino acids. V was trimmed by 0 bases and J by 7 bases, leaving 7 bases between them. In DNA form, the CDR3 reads TGTGCCAGCAGCTTGGAGGCAGGTGAAGCTTTCTTT. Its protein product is CASSLEAGEAFF.